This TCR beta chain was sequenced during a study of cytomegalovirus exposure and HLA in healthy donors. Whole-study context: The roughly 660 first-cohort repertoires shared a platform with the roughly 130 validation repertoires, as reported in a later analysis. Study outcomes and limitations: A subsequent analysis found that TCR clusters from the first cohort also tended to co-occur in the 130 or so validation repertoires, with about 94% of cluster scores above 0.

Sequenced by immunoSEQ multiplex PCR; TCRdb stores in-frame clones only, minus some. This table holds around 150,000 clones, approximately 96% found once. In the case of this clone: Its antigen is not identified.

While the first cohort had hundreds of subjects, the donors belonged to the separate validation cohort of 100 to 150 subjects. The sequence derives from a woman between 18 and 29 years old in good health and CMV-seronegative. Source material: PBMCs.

CDR3 bases: TGTGCCAGCAGCCCCGGGACTAGTCACGATGAGCAGTTCTTC. Its protein is CASSPGTSHDEQFF. The chain uses TRBV7-2 and TRBJ2-1; 8 bases fit TRBD2. This CDR3 region has 14 residues. Germline V gene data show CDR1 as SGHTA and CDR2 as FQGNSA. J was trimmed by 8 bases and V by 5 bases; bases with no gene match: 8.